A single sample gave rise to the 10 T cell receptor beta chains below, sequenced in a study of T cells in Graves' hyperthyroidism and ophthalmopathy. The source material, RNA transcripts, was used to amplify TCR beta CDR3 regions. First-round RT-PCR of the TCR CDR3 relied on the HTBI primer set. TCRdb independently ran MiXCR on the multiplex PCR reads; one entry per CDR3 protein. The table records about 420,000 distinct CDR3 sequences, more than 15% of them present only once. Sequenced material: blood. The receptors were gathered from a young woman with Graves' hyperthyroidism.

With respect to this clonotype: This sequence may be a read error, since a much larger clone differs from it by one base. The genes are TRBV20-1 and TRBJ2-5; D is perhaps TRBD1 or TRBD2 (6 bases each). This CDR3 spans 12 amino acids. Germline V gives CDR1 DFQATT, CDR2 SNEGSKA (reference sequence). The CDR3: CSATGGQETRYF. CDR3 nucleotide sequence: TGCAGTGCTACTGGGGGGCAAGAGACCCGGTACTTC.

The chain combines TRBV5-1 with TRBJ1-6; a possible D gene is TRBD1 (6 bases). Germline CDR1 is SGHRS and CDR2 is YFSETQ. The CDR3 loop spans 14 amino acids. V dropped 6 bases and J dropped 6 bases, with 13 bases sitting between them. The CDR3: CASKRGAGNSPLHF. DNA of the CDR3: TGCGCCAGCAAACGGGGGGCCGGTAATTCACCCCTCCACTTT.

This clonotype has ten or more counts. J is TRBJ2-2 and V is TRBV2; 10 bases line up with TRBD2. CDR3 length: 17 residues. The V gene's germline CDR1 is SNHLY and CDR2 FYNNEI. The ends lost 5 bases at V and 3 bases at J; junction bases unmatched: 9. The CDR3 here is CASSPELSGGDTGELFF. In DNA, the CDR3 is TGTGCCAGCAGTCCGGAATTAAGCGGGGGGGACACCGGGGAGCTGTTTTTT.

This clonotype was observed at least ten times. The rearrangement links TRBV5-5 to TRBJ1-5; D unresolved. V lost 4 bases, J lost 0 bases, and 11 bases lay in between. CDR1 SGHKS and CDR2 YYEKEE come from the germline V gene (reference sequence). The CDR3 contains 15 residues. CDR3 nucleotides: TGTGCCAGCAGCCTTTTGAGGGATAGCAATCAGCCCCAGCATTTT. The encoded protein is CASSLLRDSNQPQHF.

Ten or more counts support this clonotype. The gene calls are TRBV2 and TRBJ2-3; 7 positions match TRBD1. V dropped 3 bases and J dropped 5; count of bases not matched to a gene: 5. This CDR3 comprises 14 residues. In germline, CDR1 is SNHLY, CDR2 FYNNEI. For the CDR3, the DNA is TGTGCCAGCAGTGAGGACAGGACAGGAGATACGCAGTATTTT. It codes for CASSEDRTGDTQYF.

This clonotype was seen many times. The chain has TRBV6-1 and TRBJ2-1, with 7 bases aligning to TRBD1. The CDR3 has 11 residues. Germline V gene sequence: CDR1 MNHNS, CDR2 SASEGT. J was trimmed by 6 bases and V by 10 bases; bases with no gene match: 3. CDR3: CATTGRNEQFF. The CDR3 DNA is TGTGCCACGACAGGGCGCAATGAGCAGTTCTTC.

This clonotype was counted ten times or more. The CDR3 here is CASSFLVLSPAKNIQYF. The DNA for the CDR3 is TGTGCCAGCAGCTTTTTGGTCCTGTCCCCAGCCAAAAACATTCAGTACTTC. V usage is TRBV7-9 and J usage is TRBJ2-4, with D uncertain. Trimming removed 3 bases from V and 0 bases from J, with 15 bases in between. This CDR3 contains 17 residues. Germline V gene lookup returns CDR1 SEHNR and CDR2 FQNEAQ (reference sequence).

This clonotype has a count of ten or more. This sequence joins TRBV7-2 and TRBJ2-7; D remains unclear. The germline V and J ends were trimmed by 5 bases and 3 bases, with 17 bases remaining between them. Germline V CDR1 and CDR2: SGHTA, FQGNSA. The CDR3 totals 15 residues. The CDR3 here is CASSAAPGPYYEQYF. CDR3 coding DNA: TGTGCCAGCAGCGCGGCGCCCGGACCATACTACGAGCAGTACTTC.

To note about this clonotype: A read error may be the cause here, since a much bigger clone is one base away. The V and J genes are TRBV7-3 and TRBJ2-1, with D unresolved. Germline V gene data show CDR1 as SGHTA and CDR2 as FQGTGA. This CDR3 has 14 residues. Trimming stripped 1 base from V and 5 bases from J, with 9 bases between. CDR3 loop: CASSLSVCDNEQFF. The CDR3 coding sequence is TGTGCCAGCAGCTTAAGCGTATGCGACAATGAGCAGTTCTTC.

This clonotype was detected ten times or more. CDR3: CASSFISGGAYEQYF. In nucleotides, the CDR3 is TGTGCCAGCAGTTTTATTAGCGGGGGGGCTTACGAGCAGTACTTC. V and J are TRBV28 and TRBJ2-7; 11 bases map to TRBD2. Germline trimming cut 3 bases from V and 4 bases from J; bases unmatched to any gene: 5. The CDR3 loop spans 15 amino acids. The V gene's germline CDR1 is MDHEN and CDR2 SYDVKM. The full variable domain, in which reference TRBV28 and TRBJ2-7 provide the parts outside the CDR3, is DVKVTQSSRYLVKRTGEKVFLECVQDMDHENMFWYRQDPGLGLRLIYFSYDVKMKEKGDIPEGYSVSREKKERFSLILESASTNQTSMYLCASSFISGGAYEQYFGPGTRLTVT.